The next 19 T cell receptor beta chains were all read from a single sample in a study of Ad26.COV2.S vaccination and SARS-CoV-2 variants. Only in-frame clones appear in the TCRdb table, and some are missing; sequencing was by immunoSEQ multiplex PCR. The sample records about 98,000 clones, less than 85% being singletons. Source: peripheral blood, taken after recovery from COVID-19. The receptors come from a human donor who had recovered from COVID-19.

This chain links TRBV15 with TRBJ2-2, with D possibly matching TRBD1 (6 bases). V shed 4 bases and J shed 7 bases, with 16 bases lying between them. CDR1 and CDR2 (germline): LNHNV, YYDKDF (reference sequence). The CDR3 spans 15 residues. The CDR3 bases are TGTGCCACCAGCAAAGCGACAGGTATAGGCGGGGAGCTGTTTTTT. It translates to CATSKATGIGGELFF.

This chain connects TRBV28 to TRBJ2-7; no definite D call. Germline assignment: CDR1 MDHEN and CDR2 SYDVKM. Trimming stripped 2 bases from V and 5 bases from J, with 13 bases between. This CDR3 has 14 residues. CDR3 in DNA: TGTGCCAGCAGTTTACACTATCTTCCAGACGAGCAGTACTTC. It translates to CASSLHYLPDEQYF.

This chain connects TRBV6-5 to TRBJ1-2; D might be TRBD1 (6 bases). With 10 bases removed from V and 8 bases from J, the gap between germline ends came to 17 bases. Germline CDR1 is MNHEY and CDR2 is SVGAGI. The CDR3 sequence is 12 residues long. The CDR3 DNA follows: TGTGCCACCTCCTCGGGGGGCTTAGGCTACACCTTC. The encoded protein is CATSSGGLGYTF.

The rearrangement uses TRBV10-3 and TRBJ2-2; TRBD2 matches at 8 bases. CDR1 is ENHRY and CDR2 is SYGVKD in the germline V gene. This CDR3 contains 15 residues. The trim removed 3 bases at V and 6 bases at J, leaving 6 bases unmatched. CDR3 residues: CAISDHPGGAGELFF. Written as DNA, the CDR3 is TGTGCCATCAGTGATCATCCCGGGGGGGCCGGGGAGCTGTTTTTT.

This chain joins TRBV30 and TRBJ1-2; D not resolved. Germline lookup yields CDR1 GTSNPN and CDR2 SVGIG (reference sequence). V shed 4 bases and J shed 7 bases, with 16 bases lying between them. This CDR3 has 13 amino acids. CDR3 sequence: CAWNTGLIGGYTF. The CDR3 DNA sequence: TGTGCCTGGAATACGGGTCTCATCGGTGGCTACACCTTC.

J is TRBJ1-1 and V is TRBV4-1; unclear D gene. Trimming took off 3 bases at V and 2 bases at J, with 10 bases between the two ends. This CDR3 is built from 14 residues. The germline CDR1 and CDR2 sequences are MGHRA and YSYEKL. The CDR3 DNA reads as TGCGCCAGCAGCCACCCCGGGGTTAACACTGAAGCTTTCTTT. Amino acids: CASSHPGVNTEAFF.

This clone was seen a single time. The CDR3 bases are TGTGCCAGCAGGCAGGGAGGGGGGGAGACCCAGTACTTC. This gives the protein CASRQGGGETQYF. The rearrangement links TRBV6-5 to TRBJ2-5; a possible D gene is TRBD2 (7 bases). The CDR3 spans 13 residues. The ends were cut back, 6 bases at V and 5 bases at J, with 13 bases in the middle. The germline CDR1 and CDR2 sequences are MNHEY and SVGAGI.

The CDR3 reads CASSQEFGGSTNIQYF. In DNA form, the CDR3 reads TGTGCCAGCAGCCAAGAATTCGGGGGTTCAACGAACATTCAGTACTTC. The chain combines TRBV3-1 (or the pseudogene TRBV3-2) with TRBJ2-4; the D gene is possibly TRBD2 (6 bases). Germline V gene lookup returns CDR1 LGHDT and CDR2 YNNKEL (reference sequence). V lost 0 bases, J lost 7 bases, and 16 bases lay in between. There are 16 residues in the CDR3.

The rearrangement uses TRBV4-3 and TRBJ1-5; D gene uncertain. This CDR3 has 14 residues. Between the trimmed V and J ends, which lost 0 bases and 1 base, there was a span of 4 bases. CDR1 LGHNA and CDR2 YSLEER come from the germline V gene. Here the CDR3 reads CASSQDTSNQPQHF. The CDR3 DNA sequence: TGCGCCAGCAGCCAAGACACGAGCAATCAGCCCCAGCATTTT.

The chain uses TRBV4-1 and TRBJ1-6; D may be TRBD1 (6 bases). The germline CDR1 and CDR2 sequences are MGHRA and YSYEKL. The ends were cut back, 2 bases at V and 3 bases at J, with 17 bases in the middle. This CDR3 contains 18 residues. CDR3 amino acids: CASSQSMGHSIYNSPLHF. DNA of the CDR3: TGCGCCAGCAGCCAATCAATGGGACACTCTATCTATAATTCACCCCTCCACTTT.

J is TRBJ2-2 and V is TRBV11-2; 7 positions agree with TRBD2. V was clipped by 2 bases and J by 4 bases; unmatched bases: 4. The CDR3 has 15 amino acids. The V gene's germline CDR1 is SGHAT and CDR2 FQNNGV. The chain's CDR3 is CASSLSGTSTGELFF. The CDR3 DNA follows: TGTGCCAGCAGCTTAAGCGGGACGTCCACCGGGGAGCTGTTTTTT.

The chain is built from TRBV5-1 and TRBJ2-3; 9 bases map to TRBD1. This CDR3 comprises 16 residues. Germline assignment: CDR1 SGHRS and CDR2 YFSETQ. Germline trimming cut 4 bases from V and 4 bases from J; bases unmatched to any gene: 10. The CDR3 nucleotides are TGCGCCAGCAGCCCGACACCCGGGACAGGGTCAGATACGCAGTATTTT. Translating gives CASSPTPGTGSDTQYF.

This clone appeared a few times. The chain is built from TRBV6-5 and TRBJ1-1, with D possibly TRBD1 on 6 matching bases. The CDR3 runs 14 residues. The germline gives CDR1 MNHEY, CDR2 SVGAGI. V lost 7 bases and J 6 bases, leaving 18 bases between the germline ends. For the CDR3, the DNA is TGTGCCAGCACCGAGGGGGGTGCCCTCGCTGAAGCTTTCTTT. Translating it yields CASTEGGALAEAFF.

This chain connects TRBV18 to TRBJ1-2, with TRBD1 identical over 7 bases. The CDR3 is 17 residues long. Germline CDR1 and CDR2: KGHSH and LQKENI. V lost 5 bases to trimming and J lost 2 bases; unmatched junction nucleotides: 14. CDR3: CASSTASRDRTNYGYTF. The CDR3 nucleotides are TGTGCCAGCTCAACCGCAAGCCGGGACAGAACGAACTATGGCTACACCTTC.

The genes are TRBV5-1 and TRBJ1-2; D call uncertain. The CDR3 is made up of 14 amino acids. The germline V and J ends were trimmed by 0 bases and 2 bases, with 8 bases remaining between them. The V gene's germline CDR1 is SGHRS and CDR2 YFSETQ. DNA of the CDR3: TGCGCCAGCAGCTTGGGGCAGGAGAACTATGGCTACACCTTC. Translated, it gives CASSLGQENYGYTF. The complete variable domain, with remaining parts taken from reference TRBV5-1 and TRBJ1-2, reads KAGVTQTPRYLIKTRGQQVTLSCSPISGHRSVSWYQQTPGQGLQFLFEYFSETQRNKGNFPGRFSGRQFSNSRSEMNVSTLELGDSALYLCASSLGQENYGYTFGSGTRLTVV.

The chain couples TRBV6-5 to TRBJ1-5, with 8 nucleotides matching TRBD1. V lost 5 bases and J lost 0; bases outside the gene matches: 3. The CDR3 totals 15 residues. Germline values: CDR1 MNHEY, CDR2 SVGAGI. The CDR3 DNA reads TGTGCCAGCAGTCGGACAGGGAATAGCAATCAGCCCCAGCATTTT. Residues: CASSRTGNSNQPQHF.

This clone was detected a few times. V usage is TRBV5-4 and J usage is TRBJ1-6, with 8 nucleotides matching TRBD1. Trimming removed 4 bases from V and 9 bases from J; junction bases left unmatched: 9. This CDR3 region has 15 residues. Germline V gene data show CDR1 as SGHNT and CDR2 as YYREEE (reference sequence). This CDR3 reads CASSPTDRASSPLHF. In DNA, the CDR3 is TGTGCCAGCAGCCCAACGGACAGGGCCAGTTCACCCCTCCACTTT. Using reference TRBV5-4 and TRBJ1-6 for the parts outside the CDR3, the full variable domain is ETGVTQSPTHLIKTRGQQVTLRCSSQSGHNTVSWYQQALGQGPQFIFQYYREEENGRGNFPPRFSGLQFPNYSSELNVNALELDDSALYLCASSPTDRASSPLHFGNGTRLTVT.

The chain combines TRBV18 with TRBJ2-1; 9 bases agree with TRBD1. The germline gives CDR1 KGHSH, CDR2 LQKENI. V shed 5 bases and J 8 bases; nucleotides not matched to a gene: 10. This CDR3 contains 15 residues. CDR3 loop: CASSYRDRAWDEQFF. CDR3 DNA sequence: TGTGCCAGCTCATACCGGGACAGGGCTTGGGATGAGCAGTTCTTC.

The J gene is TRBJ2-3, the V gene TRBV18; D perhaps matches TRBD2 (5 bases). The CDR3 has 15 residues. Trimming removed 4 bases from V and 1 base from J, with 12 bases in between. Germline lookup yields CDR1 KGHSH and CDR2 LQKENI. The CDR3 DNA is TGTGCCAGCTCACGTCTAGCAGGTGGCACAGATACGCAGTATTTT. This encodes CASSRLAGGTDTQYF.